This T cell receptor (beta chain) was identified in a study of blood T cell repertoires in COVID-19. Clones were read by immunoSEQ multiplex PCR, and TCRdb kept only the in-frame ones, dropping some. The repertoire includes about 160,000 clones, roughly 80% of them detected once, and 3% to 3.5% sits in the top ten. Membership in each cohort depended on participant-reported clinical history. Sequencing was done on a sample of PBMCs or T cells enriched from blood (not recorded which). The clonotype originates from a woman in her sixties or seventies who had recovered from COVID-19.

The CDR3 bases are TGTGCCAGCAGTTTTATGAACACTGAAGCTTTCTTT. Protein product: CASSFMNTEAFF. The chain combines TRBV12-3 or TRBV12-4 with TRBJ1-1; D remains ambiguous. The V gene lost 3 bases and the J gene lost 0 bases, with 2 bases spanning the gap. The CDR3 spans 12 residues.